This entry concerns a single T cell receptor (beta chain). Its antigen is not known. The protocol was immunoSEQ multiplex PCR, while the TCRdb copy is restricted to in-frame clones and leaves out a portion. The profile shows tens of thousands of clones, 70% to 75% of them singletons. This sample was taken from a study of vaccination effects on CD4 cells after COVID-19. Study as a whole: The median interval between the second dose and post-vaccine sampling was 72 days.

Germline CDR1 SEHNR, CDR2 FQNEAQ (reference sequence). There are 15 residues in the CDR3. V lost 0 bases and J lost 3, with 8 bases in between. Regarding the study as a whole: Healthy vaccinees' vaccine-induced clones included only 1 of 255 cross-reacting with common cold coronaviruses. Convalescent patients in the study were few, and early post-infection timepoints were absent.

CD4+ T cells were isolated after 10 days of culture. Each participant received a vaccine that was either BNT162b2 or mRNA-1273, given as two doses. On both days 3 and 7, half of the culture medium was replaced with IL-2 medium. The sample in question was CD4+ T cells from PBMCs cultured without peptide, obtained after COVID-19 vaccination. The sequence was collected from a human donor who received a COVID-19 vaccine. The V and J genes are TRBV7-9 and TRBJ1-4; no clear D gene. The CDR3 is CASSLAARPNEKLFF. The CDR3 nucleotides read TGTGCCAGCAGCTTAGCAGCAAGGCCTAATGAAAAACTGTTTTTT.